One T cell receptor beta chain is described in this entry. CDR3 length equals 14 residues. V shed 4 bases and J 3 bases; nucleotides not matched to a gene: 2. CDR1 is SGHNT and CDR2 is YYREEE in the germline V gene (reference sequence). These data originate in a study of OX40 agonist ivuxolimab in advanced cancers. In the study overall: Ivuxolimab was delivered to patients intravenously every 2 weeks at doses spanning 0.01 to 10 mg/kg.

The method was immunoSEQ multiplex PCR; TCRdb's version includes in-frame clones alone and lacks a portion of them. The sample has about 70,000 clones, 85% seen once. Exclusion of a patient followed from autoimmune disease history or systemic immunosuppression. The chain is built from TRBV5-4 and TRBJ2-7, with 12 bases that match TRBD1. Sequenced material: CD4+ or CD8+ T cells sorted from blood, taken in a trial of the OX40 agonist ivuxolimab. The receptor was derived from an adult with an advanced solid tumor such as melanoma, head and neck, liver or kidney cancer. The CDR3 nucleotides read TGTGCCAGCAGCAGGGACAGGGGGCTCTACGAGCAGTACTTC. It translates to CASSRDRGLYEQYF.